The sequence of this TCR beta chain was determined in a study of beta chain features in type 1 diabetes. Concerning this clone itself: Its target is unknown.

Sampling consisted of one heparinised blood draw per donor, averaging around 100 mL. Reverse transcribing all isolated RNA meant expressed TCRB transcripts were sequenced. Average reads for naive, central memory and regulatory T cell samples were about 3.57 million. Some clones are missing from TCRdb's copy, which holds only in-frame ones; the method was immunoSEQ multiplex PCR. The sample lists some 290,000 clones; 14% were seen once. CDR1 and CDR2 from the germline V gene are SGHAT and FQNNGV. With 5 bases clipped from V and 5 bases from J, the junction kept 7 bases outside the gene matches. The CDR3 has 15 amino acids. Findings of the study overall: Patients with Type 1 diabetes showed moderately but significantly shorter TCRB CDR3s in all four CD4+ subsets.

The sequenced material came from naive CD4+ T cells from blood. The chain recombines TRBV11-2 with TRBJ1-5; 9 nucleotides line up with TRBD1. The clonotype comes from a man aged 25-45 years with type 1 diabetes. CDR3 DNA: TGTGCCAGCAGCCCGGGACAGGGCGTTCATCAGCCCCAGCATTTT. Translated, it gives CASSPGQGVHQPQHF.